This T cell receptor beta chain comes out of a study of T cell responses to AZD1222 COVID-19 vaccine listed by TCRdb under 2021. About the investigation overall: TCR sequencing covered approximately 230 trial participants: 200 to 220 given two doses of AZD1222 and around 26 given two doses of MenACWY control vaccine. Trial participants were enrolled into age subgroups of 18-55, 56-69 and 70-plus years, which contained about 150, 27 and 61 TCR-sequenced participants, respectively.

The intended sense of this specimen's time point label: about 28 days (+/-7) after the second vaccine dose. AZD1222 recipients given second doses at about 4 weeks or at about 12 weeks were pooled, since spike-specific TCR depth and breadth were not found to differ between the two schedules. Vaccinee samples came from UK trials COV001 and COV002, including a single-blind randomized controlled phase 2/3 trial of AZD1222 (ChAdOx1 nCoV-19) in healthy adults. Trial participant PBMC samples were collected at day 0 and day 28 after the second dose for TCRbeta chain sequencing. The CDR3 regions of human TCRbeta chains were analyzed by immunosequencing. Concerning the study's data processing: TCRs in the repertoires were compared against a reference library of SARS-CoV-2-specific TCRs that had been generated with the MIRA antigen-specificity platform. Breadth was defined as the fraction of unique TCRs that were SARS-CoV-2-associated. Depth was defined as the fraction of total T cells that were SARS-CoV-2-associated. Using the MIRA data, each spike-specific TCR was mapped to the spike region that the TCR reacts to and placed in a CD4 or CD8 class. Log10-transformed breadth and depth values were compared by one-way ANOVA with Sidak's multiple comparisons tests. The clones in this table, taken by TCRdb from immuneACCESS, are in-frame only. Not every clone is retained; where verified, under half of the shortfall comes from an unresolved V gene, and the cause of the rest is unknown. V, J and clone size reflect that table, while D and trimming were determined from the DNA. The sample contains about 31,000 clones, 88% of them found a single time. Of the sample, approximately 14% is held by the ten largest clones.

About this clone itself: Its antigen remains undetermined. Base qualities were left out, and no much larger clone turns up one base away.

At the junction V is shortened by 3 bases and J by 0 bases; bases outside the gene matches: 5. Per the germline V gene, KGHSH is the CDR1 and LQKENI is the CDR2. The CDR3 spans 16 residues, from the cysteine through the phenylalanine. This entry keeps only the CDR3 DNA: 48 bases, framed from base 1. General findings and caveats noted by the study authors: Conclusions about previously exposed vaccinees are limited, since just 5 or 6 AZD1222 recipients were seropositive for SARS-CoV-2 at baseline. Epitopes outside the regions mutated in the B.1.351 and B.1.1.7 variants were reportedly recognized by nearly half of the unique spike-specific TCRs. The 56-69-year group was small, and its depth increase did not reach significance, likely because of low power. No day 14 peak-response samples were available, so repertoires were characterized only after the peak T cell response. Most participants were white British and females outnumbered males, and the authors suggested that clonal diversity may have been underestimated. After two AZD1222 doses, both the breadth and the depth of spike-specific TCRs were significantly higher than at day 0 and than in MenACWY recipients. The vaccine-associated CD4 TCRs covered the entire spike protein, and the dominant responses fell in regions 160-218 and 743-854.

Sequencing used peripheral blood, obtained 28 days after the second AZD1222 dose. Recombination joined TRBV18 with TRBJ1-3; 7 central nucleotides agree with TRBD1. The sequence derives from an adult who received the AZD1222 COVID-19 vaccine. CDR3 region: CASSPGQAGSGNTIYF. The DNA reads as follows: TGTGCCAGCTCACCCGGACAGGCTGGCTCTGGAAACACCATATATTTT. With the rest looked up from the reference TRBV18 and TRBJ1-3 genes rather than sequenced, the full variable domain is NAGVMQNPRHLVRRRGQEARLRCSPMKGHSHVYWYRQLPEEGLKFMVYLQKENIIDESGMPKERFSAEFPKEGPSILRIQQVVRGDSAAYFCASSPGQAGSGNTIYFGEGSWLTVV.